These 29 T cell receptor beta chains were sequenced from one sample in a study of blood T cell repertoires in COVID-19. Clones were read by immunoSEQ multiplex PCR, and TCRdb kept only the in-frame ones, dropping some. This table holds 350,000 to 400,000 clones, 89% found once. The sequencing input was peripheral blood. The receptors here all came from a woman under 40 with COVID-19, enrolled during active disease.

CDR3 in amino acids: CASSLGQHAYEQYV. The CDR3 coding sequence is TGTGCCAGCAGCCTTGGACAGCACGCCTACGAGCAGTACGTC. This sequence joins TRBV7-2 and TRBJ2-7, with a weak D call TRBD1 (6 bases). The V gene lost 5 bases and the J gene lost 2 bases, with 13 bases spanning the gap. CDR1 is SGHTA and CDR2 is FQGNSA in the germline V gene. CDR3 length: 14 amino acids.

The chain recombines TRBV3-1 (or the pseudogene TRBV3-2) with TRBJ1-5; D gene unclear. This CDR3 has 13 residues. Germline CDR1 and CDR2: LGHDT and YNNKEL (reference sequence). Trimming left V 0 bases short and J 7 bases short, with 7 bases between. CDR3 in amino acids: CASSQDGDQPQHF. DNA for the CDR3: TGTGCCAGCAGCCAAGATGGAGACCAGCCCCAGCATTTT.

The genes are TRBV4-1 and TRBJ2-3; D is perhaps TRBD2 (5 bases). The V gene's germline CDR1 is MGHRA and CDR2 YSYEKL. V was clipped by 4 bases and J by 2 bases, with 7 bases between them. The CDR3 sequence is 13 residues long. The CDR3 region has the DNA TGCGCCAGCAGCCCGGGGATCACAGATACGCAGTATTTT. This sequence encodes CASSPGITDTQYF.

This chain joins TRBV9 and TRBJ2-1, with 8 bases fitting TRBD1. Looked up from germline, CDR1 is SGDLS and CDR2 is YYNGEE. The V gene end was trimmed by 2 bases and the J gene end by 0 bases; junction bases not matched to a gene: 7. The CDR3 length is 17 residues. CDR3 residues: CASSVQDRASSYNEQFF. DNA of the CDR3: TGTGCCAGCAGCGTTCAGGACAGGGCAAGCTCCTACAATGAGCAGTTCTTC.

J is TRBJ2-1 and V is TRBV10-3, with 7 bases identical to TRBD1. The germline V gene has CDR1 ENHRY and CDR2 SYGVKD. Trimming took 11 bases from V and 4 from J; bases not matched to a gene: 8. The CDR3 length is 13 residues. The CDR3 region is CAVRDSNYNEQFF. Written as DNA, the CDR3 is TGTGCCGTACGGGACAGCAATTACAATGAGCAGTTCTTC.

This sequence joins TRBV11-3 and TRBJ2-7; the D gene is possibly TRBD2 (6 bases). CDR1 SGHNT and CDR2 YENEEA come from the germline V gene. Trimming took 2 bases from V and 7 from J, leaving 12 bases between them. The CDR3 consists of 13 residues. The CDR3 DNA reads as TGTGCCAGCAGCTTATCCAGGGCGGGAGAGCAGTACTTC. Residues: CASSLSRAGEQYF. Full variable domain (rest looked up from reference TRBV11-3 and TRBJ2-7): EAGVVQSPRYKIIEKKQPVAFWCNPISGHNTLYWYLQNLGQGPELLIRYENEEAVDDSQLPKDRFSAERLKGVDSTLKIQPAELGDSAVYLCASSLSRAGEQYFGPGTRLTVT.

The V and J genes are TRBV27 and TRBJ2-7; 9 bases map to TRBD1. V shed 5 bases and J 2 bases; nucleotides not matched to a gene: 7. The CDR3 is made up of 15 amino acids. The germline CDR1 and CDR2 sequences are MNHEY and SMNVEV (reference sequence). The CDR3 reads CASSPLTGGTYEQYF. CDR3 nucleotide sequence: TGTGCCAGCAGTCCCCTGACAGGGGGGACCTACGAGCAGTACTTC.

This chain connects TRBV4-2 to TRBJ2-2; TRBD1 aligns across 10 bases. Germline V gives CDR1 LGHNA, CDR2 YNFKEQ. The CDR3 runs to 19 residues. J was trimmed by 0 bases and V by 3 bases; bases with no gene match: 10. The CDR3 reads CASSQWGQGKGPNTGELFF. The CDR3 nucleotides are TGTGCCAGCAGCCAGTGGGGACAGGGGAAGGGCCCGAACACCGGGGAGCTGTTTTTT.

The CDR3 coding sequence is TGTGCCAGCCACCAGAATGAAAAACTGTTTTTT. This translates into CASHQNEKLFF. The rearrangement links TRBV2 to TRBJ1-4; no reliable D call. CDR1 SNHLY and CDR2 FYNNEI come from the germline V gene. This CDR3 has 11 residues. Between the trimmed V and J ends, which lost 8 bases and 5 bases, there was a span of 6 bases.

The gene calls are TRBV28 and TRBJ1-1, with TRBD1 matching over 9 bases. The germline CDR1 and CDR2 sequences are MDHEN and SYDVKM. This CDR3 comprises 15 residues. V trimming: 8 bases; J trimming: 1 base; junction bases outside the gene matches: 8. CDR3: CASGTGGVENTEAFF. The CDR3 coding sequence is TGTGCCAGCGGTACAGGGGGCGTGGAGAACACTGAAGCTTTCTTT.

This chain joins TRBV15 and TRBJ2-7; the match to TRBD2 covers 7 bases. The CDR3 length is 16 residues. The germline CDR1 and CDR2 sequences are LNHNV and YYDKDF (reference sequence). Trimming removed 0 bases from V and 4 bases from J; junction bases left unmatched: 9. CDR3 region: CATSRDFSLSGYEQYF. The CDR3 nucleotides are TGTGCCACCAGCAGAGATTTTTCGCTTAGCGGGTACGAGCAGTACTTC.

J is TRBJ2-2 and V is TRBV7-9; D gene unclear. CDR1 SEHNR and CDR2 FQNEAQ come from the germline V gene (reference sequence). The CDR3 runs to 16 residues. Trimming took off 5 bases at V and 1 base at J, with 14 bases between the two ends. Written as DNA, the CDR3 is TGTGCCAGCAGCCCGCAGTCGACTTGGAACACCGGGGAGCTGTTTTTT. Its protein is CASSPQSTWNTGELFF.

This clone was counted a single time. The chain is built from TRBV24-1 and TRBJ1-1, with D perhaps TRBD1 (6 bases). V shed 7 bases and J shed 0 bases, with 23 bases lying between them. The germline gives CDR1 KGHDR, CDR2 SFDVKD. The CDR3 sequence is 18 residues long. CDR3: CATRPGGALHHMNTEAFF. As DNA, the CDR3 is TGTGCCACCAGGCCTGGGGGGGCCCTACATCACATGAACACTGAAGCTTTCTTT.

Only a few counts were recorded for this clone. This chain joins TRBV5-6 and TRBJ2-2; 9 nucleotides agree with TRBD1. The V segment lost 1 base and the J segment 3 bases; nucleotides outside the gene matches: 13. The CDR3 has 19 residues. Germline V gives CDR1 SGHDT, CDR2 YYEEEE. The CDR3 is CASSLLVGPGTGYTGELFF. The CDR3, as DNA: TGTGCCAGCAGCTTGTTGGTGGGCCCCGGGACAGGGTACACCGGGGAGCTGTTTTTT.

This chain links TRBV30 with TRBJ2-5; D not resolved. Trimming cost V 3 bases and J 2 bases, with 7 bases left between them. Germline V gene sequence: CDR1 GTSNPN, CDR2 SVGIG (reference sequence). The CDR3 runs to 12 residues. The CDR3 loop reads CAWRSRQETQYF. CDR3 DNA: TGTGCCTGGAGGTCTAGGCAAGAGACCCAGTACTTC.

Details on this clone: Other DNA sequences from this sample encode an identical CDR3 as well. The chain couples TRBV11-2 to TRBJ1-1; D uncertain. Germline V CDR1 and CDR2: SGHAT, FQNNGV. The CDR3 is 13 amino acids. Trimming took 1 base from V and 1 from J, leaving 4 bases between them. The CDR3 DNA follows: TGTGCCAGCAGCTTAGGGCAGAACACTGAAGCTTTCTTT. This codes for CASSLGQNTEAFF.

CDR3 sequence (DNA): TGTGCCAGCAGCCAAAGTGACAGGGGGCTTGTGAACACTGAAGCTTTCTTT. This sequence encodes CASSQSDRGLVNTEAFF. This chain joins TRBV3-1 (or the pseudogene TRBV3-2) and TRBJ1-1; 10 nucleotides agree with TRBD1. This CDR3 comprises 17 residues. V lost 2 bases, J lost 0 bases, and 6 bases stayed unmatched. Per germline, CDR1 LGHDT and CDR2 YNNKEL (reference sequence).

CDR3 sequence reads: CASSQDGAGGRVDEQYF. The CDR3, as DNA: TGCGCCAGCAGCCAAGATGGAGCGGGGGGCCGCGTCGACGAGCAGTACTTC. The V gene is TRBV4-3, the J gene TRBJ2-7; TRBD2 agrees at 9 bases. The CDR3 has 17 residues. The germline V gene encodes CDR1 LGHNA and CDR2 YSLEER. The V gene end was trimmed by 0 bases and the J gene end by 5 bases; junction bases not matched to a gene: 11.

V gene TRBV5-6 combines with J gene TRBJ1-1; D uncertain. The CDR3 has 11 amino acids. Between the trimmed V and J ends, which lost 4 bases and 8 bases, there was a span of 9 bases. Germline assignment: CDR1 SGHDT and CDR2 YYEEEE. In nucleotides, the CDR3 is TGTGCCAGCAGCGGCGGGCACGAAGCTTTCTTT. This codes for CASSGGHEAFF.

The J gene is TRBJ2-2, the V gene TRBV9, with 7 bases fitting TRBD2. V lost 3 bases, J lost 1 base, and 6 bases stayed unmatched. The CDR3 length is 16 residues. Germline CDR1 and CDR2: SGDLS and YYNGEE. The CDR3 sequence is CASSGGSSGNTGELFF. The CDR3 nucleotides read TGTGCCAGCAGCGGAGGCTCTAGCGGGAACACCGGGGAGCTGTTTTTT. The whole variable domain, filled in from reference TRBV9 and TRBJ2-2, reads DSGVTQTPKHLITATGQRVTLRCSPRSGDLSVYWYQQSLDQGLQFLIQYYNGEERAKGNILERFSAQQFPDLHSELNLSSLELGDSALYFCASSGGSSGNTGELFFGEGSRLTVL.

The chain employs TRBV12-5 and TRBJ2-2; 9 positions agree with TRBD1. Germline CDR1 LGHNT, CDR2 FRNRAP. CDR3 length: 17 residues. J lost 5 bases, V lost 6 bases, and 13 bases had no gene match. CDR3 sequence (DNA): TGTGCTAGTGGGTTCAATTCCGGGACAGGGCGAACCGGGGAGCTGTTTTTT. Encoded protein: CASGFNSGTGRTGELFF. Full variable domain (rest looked up from reference TRBV12-5 and TRBJ2-2): DARVTQTPRHKVTEMGQEVTMRCQPILGHNTVFWYRQTMMQGLELLAYFRNRAPLDDSGMPKDRFSAEMPDATLATLKIQPSEPRDSAVYFCASGFNSGTGRTGELFFGEGSRLTVL.

This clone is a singleton in its sample. The chain couples TRBV2 to TRBJ2-2; TRBD2 aligns across 8 bases. After removal of 6 bases from V and 6 bases from J, the junction contained 15 bases not matched to a gene. This CDR3 comprises 17 residues. Germline V gene data show CDR1 as SNHLY and CDR2 as FYNNEI. The CDR3 is CASSPLGLALVSGELFF. DNA for the CDR3: TGTGCCAGCAGCCCCCTCGGACTAGCCCTAGTGTCCGGGGAGCTGTTTTTT.

This clone was observed a handful of times. The chain recombines TRBV6-5 with TRBJ2-7; D is possibly TRBD2 (6 bases). Germline V CDR1 and CDR2: MNHEY, SVGAGI. The CDR3 extends over 14 amino acids. The V end lost 5 bases, the J end lost 9 bases, and 20 bases lay between the germline ends. DNA of the CDR3: TGTGCCAGCAGTACCTTAGCCAGGGAGGCCGGGCAGTACTTC. It codes for CASSTLAREAGQYF.

J is TRBJ1-1 and V is TRBV10-3; TRBD1 agrees at 9 bases. Germline V gene data show CDR1 as ENHRY and CDR2 as SYGVKD. Trimming took 10 bases from V and 1 from J; bases not matched to a gene: 7. This CDR3 has 14 amino acids. Here the CDR3 DNA reads TGTGCCACCCGGACAGGGGAGCGGAACACTGAAGCTTTCTTT. This encodes CATRTGERNTEAFF.

The chain recombines TRBV3-1 (or the pseudogene TRBV3-2) with TRBJ2-7; 10 bases fit TRBD2. CDR3 length: 14 amino acids. V lost 4 bases and J lost 4; bases outside the gene matches: 4. Germline V gene data show CDR1 as LGHDT and CDR2 as YNNKEL (reference sequence). CDR3: CASSPSGRGYEQYV. In nucleotides, the CDR3 is TGTGCCAGCAGCCCCAGCGGGAGGGGATACGAGCAGTACGTC.

The chain has TRBV27 and TRBJ2-7; D is uncertain. Deletions cut 0 bases from V and 2 bases from J, with 14 bases between. The CDR3 is 16 amino acids. Per the germline V gene, CDR1 is MNHEY and CDR2 is SMNVEV (reference sequence). CDR3 DNA: TGTGCCAGCAGTTTATCGATAGCAGCTTCTGCCTACGAGCAGTACTTC. Protein sequence: CASSLSIAASAYEQYF.

This rearrangement joins TRBV4-3 to TRBJ2-1; TRBD2 matches at 14 bases. The germline CDR1 and CDR2 sequences are LGHNA and YSLEER. This CDR3 is 18 amino acids long. With 2 bases clipped from V and 7 bases from J, the junction kept 10 bases outside the gene matches. The DNA for the CDR3 is TGCGCCAGCAGCCAACGCACCCCGACTAGCGGGGGGGCGAATGAGCAGTTCTTC. Its translation: CASSQRTPTSGGANEQFF.

CDR3 nucleotide sequence: TGTGCCAGCAGTTTCCCGGATCCCAGGAGCGGTGAAAAACTGTTTTTT. Protein product: CASSFPDPRSGEKLFF. The V gene is TRBV27, the J gene TRBJ1-4; the D is unclear. Germline loops: CDR1 MNHEY, CDR2 SMNVEV (reference sequence). The CDR3 is 16 residues long. The V gene lost 3 bases and the J gene lost 7 bases, with 18 bases spanning the gap.

The chain links TRBV6-2 or TRBV6-3 to TRBJ2-2; 9 bases are a match to TRBD1. V lost 4 bases and J lost 7; bases outside the gene matches: 1. The V gene's germline CDR1 is MNHEY and CDR2 SVGEGT. There are 13 residues in the CDR3. CDR3 residues: CASSWDRVGELFF. The CDR3 bases are TGTGCCAGCAGTTGGGACAGGGTCGGGGAGCTGTTTTTT.